This T cell receptor (beta chain) was found in a study of OX40 agonist ivuxolimab in advanced cancers. Study-wide context: From about 20 to 79 years was the age range, with a mean of approximately 63 years, and 65% to 90% were male. Overall study findings and caveats: On average, CD8+ T cells had more expanded clones than CD4+. There was clonal expansion of CD4+ and CD8+ blood T cells by week 6 at 0.1 to 3.0 mg/kg.

Exclusion of a patient followed from autoimmune disease history or systemic immunosuppression. CDR3 size: 15 residues. V was pared by 10 bases and J by 0 bases, with 16 bases between. Germline lookup yields CDR1 MNHEY and CDR2 SVGAGI. Measured with immunoSEQ multiplex PCR; TCRdb has only the in-frame clones, and not every one. The sample includes 65,000 to 90,000 clones, roughly nine tenths of them seen just once. Turning to this clone: Its antigen is not known.

The specimen comprised CD4+ or CD8+ T cells sorted from blood, sampled in a trial of the OX40 agonist ivuxolimab. This sequence joins TRBV6-5 and TRBJ1-3; D may be TRBD1 (5 bases). This TCR was recovered from an adult with an advanced solid tumor such as melanoma, head and neck, liver or kidney cancer. CDR3 bases: TGTGCCACCTGGGACGTATTAAACTCTGGAAACACCATATATTTT. Protein: CATWDVLNSGNTIYF.